This T cell receptor beta chain appears in the sequencing data of a study of neoadjuvant anti-PD-1 for oral cavity cancer. Stage II-IVA oral cavity squamous cell carcinoma was new and untreated by systemic or radiation therapy. The repertoire was sequenced with immunoSEQ multiplex PCR; TCRdb's copy has only in-frame clones and lacks some. The sample includes 13,000 to 15,000 clones, roughly 69% of them seen just once. General observations from the study: Higher pretreatment blood Treg/Th17 ratios correlated with higher pretreatment blood and lower post-treatment tumor TCRbeta clonality.

The sample holds one count of this clone. Antigen unknown. Germline V CDR1 and CDR2: SGHRS, YFSETQ. Trimming pared 0 bases from V and 6 bases from J, leaving 16 bases between. The CDR3 is 15 amino acids. The origin of this receptor is a person aged 40 to 85 with oral cavity squamous cell carcinoma. The sample here was PBMCs, taken before nivolumab (anti-PD-1) treatment. The rearrangement uses TRBV5-1 and TRBJ2-7; D uncertain. CDR3 nucleotides: TGCGCCAGCAGCTTGGAGGGTGGTCGGGTCGGCGAGCAGTACTTC. It yields the protein CASSLEGGRVGEQYF. Together with reference TRBV5-1 and TRBJ2-7, the CDR3 gives the full variable domain: KAGVTQTPRYLIKTRGQQVTLSCSPISGHRSVSWYQQTPGQGLQFLFEYFSETQRNKGNFPGRFSGRQFSNSRSEMNVSTLELGDSALYLCASSLEGGRVGEQYFGPGTRLTVT.